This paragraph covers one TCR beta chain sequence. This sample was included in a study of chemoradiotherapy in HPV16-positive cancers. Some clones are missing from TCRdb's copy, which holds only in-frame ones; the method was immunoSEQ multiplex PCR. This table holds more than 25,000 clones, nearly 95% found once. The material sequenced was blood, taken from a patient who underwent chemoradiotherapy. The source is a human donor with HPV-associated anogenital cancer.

CDR3 DNA sequence: TGCGCCAGCAGCTTGGAGGTCGCGGGGGGCCAAGAGACCCAGTACTTC. It translates to CASSLEVAGGQETQYF. The chain combines TRBV5-1 with TRBJ2-5, with TRBD2 identical over 8 bases. With V trimmed by 0 bases and J by 1 base, 5 bases remained unmatched. Per the germline V gene, CDR1 is SGHRS and CDR2 is YFSETQ. This CDR3 has 16 amino acids.